The 24 T cell receptor beta chains reported below all come from one sample, sequenced in a study of cytomegalovirus exposure and HLA in healthy donors. PCR was performed using 60 Vbeta and 13 Jbeta primers. Repertoires were generated with immunoSEQ multiplex PCR, while TCRdb's copy carries only in-frame clones and drops some. The sample records about 160,000 clones, more than 65% being singletons. Sequenced input: PBMCs. The source is a man aged 50 or older in good health and CMV-seropositive.

A few counts support this clone. This chain links TRBV30 with TRBJ1-2; 10 bases are a match to TRBD1. This CDR3 has 14 residues. V gave up 4 bases and J gave up 8 bases; unmatched junction bases: 10. Germline-derived CDR1 and CDR2 are GTSNPN and SVGIG (reference sequence). DNA for the CDR3: TGTGCCTGGACCCCGACAGGGGGCCTTAGAGGCTACACCTTC. Encoded protein: CAWTPTGGLRGYTF.

This clone occurred once. CDR3 nucleotides: TGTGCCAGCAGCCCCCCCCAGGTTACCTACAATGAGCAGTTCTTC. Translation: CASSPPQVTYNEQFF. The chain is built from TRBV5-4 and TRBJ2-1; D uncertain. CDR1 and CDR2 from the germline V gene are SGHNT and YYREEE (reference sequence). The CDR3 covers 15 residues. Trimming removed 4 bases from V and 2 bases from J, with 13 bases in between. Full variable domain (remainder filled in from reference TRBV5-4 and TRBJ2-1): ETGVTQSPTHLIKTRGQQVTLRCSSQSGHNTVSWYQQALGQGPQFIFQYYREEENGRGNFPPRFSGLQFPNYSSELNVNALELDDSALYLCASSPPQVTYNEQFFGPGTRLTVL.

This clone was seen only once. This chain joins TRBV6-1 and TRBJ1-2; perhaps TRBD1 as D (5 bases). Germline lookup yields CDR1 MNHNS and CDR2 SASEGT. V was shortened by 0 bases and J by 3 bases, with 8 bases between the two germline ends. This CDR3 contains 14 residues. CDR3 in amino acids: CASSEARGYYGYTF. The CDR3 DNA reads as TGTGCCAGCAGTGAAGCGCGGGGGTACTATGGCTACACCTTC.

The CDR3 region has the DNA TGCGCCAGCAGCTTGGGAGCGGGTGCTAGCACAGATACGCAGTATTTT. It codes for CASSLGAGASTDTQYF. The chain is built from TRBV5-1 and TRBJ2-3; D is perhaps TRBD2 (6 bases). The CDR3 contains 16 residues. The V gene's germline CDR1 is SGHRS and CDR2 YFSETQ. Trimming left V 0 bases short and J 0 bases short, with 11 bases between. Full variable domain (remainder filled in from reference TRBV5-1 and TRBJ2-3): KAGVTQTPRYLIKTRGQQVTLSCSPISGHRSVSWYQQTPGQGLQFLFEYFSETQRNKGNFPGRFSGRQFSNSRSEMNVSTLELGDSALYLCASSLGAGASTDTQYFGPGTRLTVL.

This clone was observed a few times. The genes are TRBV28 and TRBJ1-5, with D unresolved. The CDR3 runs to 13 residues. V was shortened by 8 bases and J by 2 bases, with 10 bases between the two germline ends. Looked up from germline, CDR1 is MDHEN and CDR2 is SYDVKM. CDR3: CASQDSGNQPQHF. CDR3 DNA sequence: TGTGCCAGCCAGGACTCAGGCAATCAGCCCCAGCATTTT.

A remark on this clone: The same CDR3 arises from other DNA sequences in this sample as well. The chain links TRBV7-3 to TRBJ1-1; possibly TRBD1 for D (6 bases). CDR3 length equals 13 residues. CDR1 SGHTA and CDR2 FQGTGA come from the germline V gene. The V end lost 3 bases, the J end lost 1 base, and 6 bases lay between the germline ends. CDR3 protein: CASSLGQNTEAFF. In DNA form, the CDR3 reads TGTGCCAGCAGCTTGGGACAGAACACTGAAGCTTTCTTT. The full variable domain, completed using reference TRBV7-3 and TRBJ1-1, is GAGVSQTPSNKVTEKGKYVELRCDPISGHTALYWYRQSLGQGPEFLIYFQGTGAADDSGLPNDRFFAVRPEGSVSTLKIQRTERGDSAVYLCASSLGQNTEAFFGQGTRLTVV.

This clone was observed a few times. The genes are TRBV28 and TRBJ2-3, with 8 bases identical to TRBD2. With V trimmed by 4 bases and J by 6 bases, 15 bases remained unmatched. This CDR3 has 17 residues. Per germline, CDR1 MDHEN and CDR2 SYDVKM. The DNA of the CDR3 is TGTGCCAGCAGTTCCCTACGGAGCGGGAGAGTCGGGGATACGCAGTATTTT. This translates into CASSSLRSGRVGDTQYF. Filled out from reference TRBV28 and TRBJ2-3, the complete variable domain reads DVKVTQSSRYLVKRTGEKVFLECVQDMDHENMFWYRQDPGLGLRLIYFSYDVKMKEKGDIPEGYSVSREKKERFSLILESASTNQTSMYLCASSSLRSGRVGDTQYFGPGTRLTVL.

The rearrangement uses TRBV4-1 and TRBJ2-3, with 15 nucleotides matching TRBD2. CDR1 and CDR2 (germline): MGHRA, YSYEKL. J was trimmed by 5 bases and V by 2 bases; bases with no gene match: 11. CDR3 size: 19 residues. The DNA for the CDR3 is TGCGCCAGCAGCCAAATCGGACTAGCGGGAGGGCCCGGGAAAGATACGCAGTATTTT. It specifies CASSQIGLAGGPGKDTQYF.

V and J are TRBV6-1 and TRBJ2-3, with 8 bases identical to TRBD2. The CDR3 sequence is 15 residues long. Germline V lookup: CDR1 MNHNS, CDR2 SASEGT. Germline trimming cut 3 bases from V and 6 bases from J; bases unmatched to any gene: 8. The CDR3 sequence: CASSDSGRAWDTQYF. The CDR3 coding sequence is TGTGCCAGCAGTGATTCCGGGAGGGCCTGGGATACGCAGTATTTT.

This clone was found once. The chain is built from TRBV6-1 and TRBJ2-4; 15 positions agree with TRBD2. The V and J ends lost 3 bases and 6 bases, in that order; junction bases with no gene match: 12. The CDR3 has 19 residues. Germline CDR1 reads MNHNS; CDR2 reads SASEGT. The DNA for the CDR3 is TGTGCCAGCAGTGACGGACTAGCGGGGGGGCCAAGGTCCGCAAACATTCAGTACTTC. This codes for CASSDGLAGGPRSANIQYF.

The chain uses TRBV27 and TRBJ1-1, with no clear D. V dropped 8 bases and J dropped 5 bases, with 9 bases sitting between them. In germline, CDR1 is MNHEY, CDR2 SMNVEV (reference sequence). This CDR3 is built from 11 residues. The CDR3 region has the DNA TGTGCCAGCCGGTCGAGAACTGAAGCTTTCTTT. It yields the protein CASRSRTEAFF.

This sequence joins TRBV25-1 and TRBJ1-1, with a tentative D call TRBD1 (6 bases). The CDR3 loop spans 15 amino acids. Germline assignment: CDR1 MGHDK and CDR2 SYGVNS. Trimming shortened V by 8 bases and J by 6 bases, and 22 bases separated the two germline ends. CDR3 coding DNA: TGTGCCAGCCGAGACCTATCGGGGGGCAGCTCTGAAGCTTTCTTT. Residues: CASRDLSGGSSEAFF.

This clone is a singleton in its sample. The chain couples TRBV10-3 to TRBJ1-5; maybe TRBD1 (5 bases). This CDR3 has 13 amino acids. Trimming left V 10 bases short and J 2 bases short, with 12 bases between. The V gene's germline CDR1 is ENHRY and CDR2 SYGVKD. In DNA form, the CDR3 reads TGTGCCACCCAGGGTACCGGCAATCAGCCCCAGCATTTT. Its translation is CATQGTGNQPQHF.

V and J are TRBV28 and TRBJ1-1, with TRBD1 identical over 7 bases. The germline V gene encodes CDR1 MDHEN and CDR2 SYDVKM. CDR3 length: 14 residues. Losses at the gene ends were 6 bases for V and 3 bases for J; bases not matched to a gene: 7. CDR3 sequence (DNA): TGTGCCAGCAGACCCGGGACAGACTACACTGAAGCTTTCTTT. Translation gives CASRPGTDYTEAFF.

CDR3: CASREAADTQYF. In DNA form, the CDR3 reads TGTGCCAGCAGAGAGGCGGCAGATACGCAGTATTTT. The chain combines TRBV28 with TRBJ2-3; D gene ambiguous. The CDR3 consists of 12 residues. Germline values: CDR1 MDHEN, CDR2 SYDVKM. V was cut by 6 bases and J by 4 bases, with 8 bases left in between. Full variable domain (missing parts from reference TRBV28 and TRBJ2-3): DVKVTQSSRYLVKRTGEKVFLECVQDMDHENMFWYRQDPGLGLRLIYFSYDVKMKEKGDIPEGYSVSREKKERFSLILESASTNQTSMYLCASREAADTQYFGPGTRLTVL.

The rearrangement uses TRBV11-2 and TRBJ2-1; the D gene is possibly TRBD1 (5 bases). This CDR3 has 15 residues. CDR1 is SGHAT and CDR2 is FQNNGV in the germline V gene. The V gene lost 1 base and the J gene lost 1 base, with 8 bases spanning the gap. Here the CDR3 reads CASSLVGASYNEQFF. The CDR3 bases are TGTGCCAGCAGCTTAGTAGGGGCATCCTACAATGAGCAGTTCTTC.

The chain combines TRBV5-1 with TRBJ1-2; possible D gene TRBD1, 5 bases. CDR3 length: 14 amino acids. Trimming removed 6 bases at V and 8 bases at J, with 20 bases between. Germline CDR1 and CDR2: SGHRS and YFSETQ. CDR3 coding DNA: TGCGCCAGCACCTCCGGGACCTGGGGAGGAGGCTACACCTTC. Amino acid sequence: CASTSGTWGGGYTF. Supplemented by reference TRBV5-1 and TRBJ1-2, the full variable domain reads KAGVTQTPRYLIKTRGQQVTLSCSPISGHRSVSWYQQTPGQGLQFLFEYFSETQRNKGNFPGRFSGRQFSNSRSEMNVSTLELGDSALYLCASTSGTWGGGYTFGSGTRLTVV.

V is TRBV15 and J is TRBJ2-7, with 7 bases aligning to TRBD2. The CDR3 covers 14 residues. With V trimmed by 1 base and J by 3 bases, 3 bases remained unmatched. Germline loops: CDR1 LNHNV, CDR2 YYDKDF (reference sequence). CDR3 residues: CATSRASSGYEQYF. The CDR3 DNA reads TGTGCCACCAGCAGAGCTTCTAGCGGCTACGAGCAGTACTTC.

This chain connects TRBV9 to TRBJ2-7; 7 positions match TRBD1. The CDR3 has 16 residues. Looked up from germline, CDR1 is SGDLS and CDR2 is YYNGEE. Unmatched junction bases numbered 13, after V lost 4 bases and J lost 3 bases. The CDR3: CASSPKPGTEIYEQYF. CDR3 DNA sequence: TGTGCCAGCAGCCCAAAACCCGGGACAGAGATCTACGAGCAGTACTTC.

The rearrangement links TRBV7-6 to TRBJ1-1, with D uncertain. Germline V gene data show CDR1 as SGHVS and CDR2 as FNYEAQ. Trimming stripped 6 bases from V and 1 base from J, with 12 bases between. The CDR3 is 14 amino acids. The CDR3 protein is CASSHGLGNTEAFF. The CDR3 DNA follows: TGTGCCAGCAGTCACGGTCTAGGGAACACTGAAGCTTTCTTT.

This chain uses TRBV13 with TRBJ1-2, with D perhaps TRBD1 (5 bases). The length of the CDR3 is 12 residues. From germline, CDR1 is PRHDT and CDR2 FYEKMQ (reference sequence). The V end was cut by 4 bases, the J end by 7 bases, with 10 bases between. CDR3 sequence reads: CASSSPRVGYTF. The CDR3 coding sequence is TGTGCCAGCAGCTCCCCCAGGGTTGGCTACACCTTC.

This clone was detected only a few times. The rearrangement uses TRBV5-1 and TRBJ2-5, with D perhaps matching TRBD1 (6 bases). V was cut by 0 bases and J by 4 bases, with 13 bases left in between. CDR1 is SGHRS, CDR2 YFSETQ, per germline. There are 15 residues in the CDR3. CDR3 coding DNA: TGCGCCAGCAGCTTGGCGACACTGGGGGCAGAGACCCAGTACTTC. Translated: CASSLATLGAETQYF.

CDR3 sequence reads: CASSSSGRARETQYF. In DNA, the CDR3 is TGTGCCAGCAGCTCTAGCGGGAGGGCCCGTGAGACCCAGTACTTC. The rearrangement links TRBV5-8 to TRBJ2-5, with TRBD2 identical over 12 bases. J was trimmed by 5 bases and V by 3 bases; bases with no gene match: 5. This CDR3 spans 15 amino acids. Per germline, CDR1 SGHTS and CDR2 YDEGEE.

V gene TRBV9 combines with J gene TRBJ1-1; maybe TRBD1 (5 bases). From germline, CDR1 is SGDLS and CDR2 YYNGEE. Trimming shortened V by 0 bases and J by 0 bases, and 9 bases separated the two germline ends. This CDR3 spans 15 amino acids. DNA of the CDR3: TGTGCCAGCAGCGTAGGGGGGGTCATGAACACTGAAGCTTTCTTT. Amino acids: CASSVGGVMNTEAFF.